This note documents a single T cell receptor (beta chain) sequence. Antigen specificity is unknown. The sample comes from a study of post-analysis software for immune sequencing data. Study results and limitations: Pronounced co-clustering by F measure was evident among identically batched samples. Comparison with controls showed significantly lower normalized Chao1 diversity in multiple sclerosis patients.

Prepared libraries of TCR beta cDNA carried unique molecular identifiers. MiXCR was run by TCRdb on the PCR reads, yielding one entry per CDR3 protein. The profile shows roughly 870,000 distinct CDR3 sequences, about 50% of them singletons. Source material: blood. This TCR was recovered from a girl aged 10-17 years with multiple sclerosis.

Written as DNA, the CDR3 is TGCAGCGTGGGGGGGGTAGTTTTCAATGAGCAGTTCTTC. Protein: CSVGGVVFNEQFF. The V gene is TRBV29-1, the J gene TRBJ2-1; 7 bases are shared with TRBD2. There are 13 residues in the CDR3. The germline V gene has CDR1 SQVTM and CDR2 ANQGSEA. J was trimmed by 6 bases and V by 6 bases; bases with no gene match: 8.